This T cell receptor (beta chain) was documented in a study of T cells after yellow fever vaccination (dated by TCRdb to the late 2010s). Regarding the research as a whole: Staining for CD3, CD45RA, CCR7 and CD95 was used to sort memory subsets (EM, EMRA, CM and Tscm) on a BD FACS Aria III. The SMART-Seq v4 Ultra Low Input RNA kit was used to prepare libraries from fractions with low cell numbers. To follow T-cell clones before and after both primary and booster YFV17D yellow fever vaccination, bulk TCR alpha and beta repertoires underwent longitudinal sequencing. Two healthy male donors, one aged 18 to 29 and one aged 30 to 39 years, were included in the cohort. Blood was drawn at multiple timepoints before and after primary and secondary immunization, with bulk PBMC replicates and cell subsets isolated. Memory subsets were sorted on days 0, 15 and 45 and at 18 months following primary vaccination, and on days 0, 15 and 45 following the 30-year booster.

The investigation overall reported the following: Compared with the primary T-cell response, the secondary T-cell response was weaker but faster, peaking on day 5 rather than day 15. Computational filtering was required because FACS-sorted repertoires could contain abundant contaminating clonotypes from the bulk population. On day 0, almost all vaccine-responding clonotypes were found to be below detection in the sorted memory subsets. Only a couple of donors were included in the study, so the extent to which the findings can be generalized is limited. After the booster, most clones that had expanded after primary vaccination were detected again (roughly 96% of CD4 and roughly 86% of CD8), suggesting broad maintenance of memory. A small share of clonotypes was detected in both CD4 and CD8 compartments, with the overlap likely arising from convergent recombination.

Reading the germline V gene gives CDR1 SGHVS and CDR2 FQNEAQ. After removal of 5 bases from V and 0 bases from J, the junction retains 12 bases not matched to a gene. Including the terminal cysteine and phenylalanine, the CDR3 comprises 18 residues. The kept DNA is CDR3 alone, 54 bases in frame from the first base. This clonotype was observed at least ten times. The sample holds no much larger clone one base away, and base qualities are not on file. TCRdb shows the sequencer as Illumina NovaSeq 6000. TCR cDNA was made using 5'RACE template switching, a step that added a universal primer site and unique molecular identifiers. Priming of cDNA synthesis was performed from both the TCR alpha and TCR beta constant segments. Library amplification involved two PCR steps, and the second step added sample barcodes and sequencing adapters. Sequencing of the libraries was done on either Illumina HiSeq 2500 (2x100 bp) or NovaSeq (2x150 bp). The original pipeline was this. MIGEC handled demultiplexing of reads and collapsing into UMI consensus sequences, while MiXCR performed V(D)J alignment. Using edgeR on replicate PBMC samples, clonotypes were called vaccine-responding if FDR was below 0.01 and the log2 fold change was above 5 up to day 15. Each bulk clonotype received a CD4 or CD8 identity based on whether the sequenced CD4 or CD8 repertoire contained that clonotype at higher abundance. To estimate how each clone was distributed across memory phenotypes, clonotype frequencies in memory subsets were weighted by FACS-sorted cell numbers. In-frame beta chains were kept once TCRdb had trimmed the public reads at Q25 with fastp and called clones with MiXCR. Each entry merges the rows of one CDR3 protein and shows their most common DNA and genes. The V and J calls shown here were made by TCRdb, not taken from the authors' results. Across this sample there are about 14,000 distinct CDR3 sequences, with more than 7% seen only once. 1.6% of the sample is in the top ten clones.

Per the publication, the treatment or condition label means: live attenuated yellow fever vaccine strain. PBMCs were isolated from peripheral blood using a standard Ficoll-Paque protocol. The RNeasy Micro Kit was used to extract RNA from sorted memory subsets. The rearrangement joined TRBV7-8 to TRBJ2-3, with 9 junctional bases fitting TRBD1. The TCR sequence derives from a man younger than 35 who received the YFV17D yellow fever vaccine. The sequences come from PBMCs, either bulk or a sorted T-cell subset (CD4+, CD8+, memory, or dextramer-sorted; not recorded which), collected on the day of the yellow fever booster vaccination. The CDR3 has the sequence CASSTRTAGTGSTDTQYF. The nucleotides read TGTGCCAGCAGCACACGGACAGCCGGGACAGGGAGCACAGATACGCAGTATTTT.